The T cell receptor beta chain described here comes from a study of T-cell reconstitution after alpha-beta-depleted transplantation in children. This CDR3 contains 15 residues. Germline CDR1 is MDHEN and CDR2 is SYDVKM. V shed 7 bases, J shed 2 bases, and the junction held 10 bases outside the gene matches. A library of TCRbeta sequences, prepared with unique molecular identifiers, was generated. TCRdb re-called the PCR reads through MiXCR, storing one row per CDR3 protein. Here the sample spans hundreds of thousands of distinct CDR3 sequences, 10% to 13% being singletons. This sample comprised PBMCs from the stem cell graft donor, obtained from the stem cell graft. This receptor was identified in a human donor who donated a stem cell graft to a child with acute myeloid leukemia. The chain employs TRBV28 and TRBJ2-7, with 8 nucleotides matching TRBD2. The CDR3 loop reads CASILGASGPYEQYF. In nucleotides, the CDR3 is TGTGCCAGCATCCTAGGAGCTAGCGGGCCCTACGAGCAGTACTTC.